The entry below describes one TCR beta chain. The germline V gene encodes CDR1 SQVTM and CDR2 ANQGSEA. Trimming removed 8 bases from V and 5 bases from J; junction bases left unmatched: 12. CDR3 length: 14 residues. This sample is part of a study of blood T cell repertoires in COVID-19. Study information: Spain, Italy and the United States supplied samples that represented acute and convalescent COVID-19.

The assay was immunoSEQ multiplex PCR, and TCRdb's table has in-frame clones only and misses some. This table has about 47,000 clones, roughly four fifths appearing once. The specimen was peripheral blood. The receptor's source is a man aged 55 to 70 with active COVID-19. The V call is TRBV29-1, the J call TRBJ1-1; 9 positions agree with TRBD1. The CDR3 spells CSPTKGGTGTEAFF. The CDR3 DNA reads as TGCAGCCCCACAAAGGGCGGGACAGGGACTGAAGCTTTCTTT.